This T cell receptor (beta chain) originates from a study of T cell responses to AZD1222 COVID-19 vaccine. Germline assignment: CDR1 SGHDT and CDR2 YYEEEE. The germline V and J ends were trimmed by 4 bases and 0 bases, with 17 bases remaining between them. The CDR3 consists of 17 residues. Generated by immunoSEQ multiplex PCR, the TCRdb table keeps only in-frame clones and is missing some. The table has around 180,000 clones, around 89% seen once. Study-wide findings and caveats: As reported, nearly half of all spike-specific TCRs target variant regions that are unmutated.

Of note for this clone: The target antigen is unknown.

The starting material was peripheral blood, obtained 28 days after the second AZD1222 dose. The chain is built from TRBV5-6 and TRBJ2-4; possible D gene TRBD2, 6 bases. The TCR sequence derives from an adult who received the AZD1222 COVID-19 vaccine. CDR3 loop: CASSGPRAGLAKNIQYF. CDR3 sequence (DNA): TGTGCCAGCAGCGGTCCGCGGGCGGGGTTAGCCAAAAACATTCAGTACTTC.